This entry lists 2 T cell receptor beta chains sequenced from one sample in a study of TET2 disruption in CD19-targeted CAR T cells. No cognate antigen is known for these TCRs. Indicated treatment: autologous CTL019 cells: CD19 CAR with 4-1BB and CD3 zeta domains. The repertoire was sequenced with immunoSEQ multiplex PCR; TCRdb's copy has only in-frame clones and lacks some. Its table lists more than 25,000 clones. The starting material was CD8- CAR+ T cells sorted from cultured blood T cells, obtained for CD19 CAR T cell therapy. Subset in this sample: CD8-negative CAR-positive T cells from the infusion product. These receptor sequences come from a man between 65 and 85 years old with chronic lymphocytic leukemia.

The CDR3 sequence: CASSLGPGREVGAQYF. The CDR3 bases that were read are TGCGCCAGCAGCTTGGGGCCGGGACGAGAGGTGGGGGCT. This chain uses TRBV5-1 with TRBJ2-4; D is perhaps TRBD1 (6 bases). The CDR3 end falls 3 residues outside the read, so it is completed with the germline J gene. The CDR3 extends over 16 amino acids. The V gene's germline CDR1 is SGHRS and CDR2 YFSETQ.

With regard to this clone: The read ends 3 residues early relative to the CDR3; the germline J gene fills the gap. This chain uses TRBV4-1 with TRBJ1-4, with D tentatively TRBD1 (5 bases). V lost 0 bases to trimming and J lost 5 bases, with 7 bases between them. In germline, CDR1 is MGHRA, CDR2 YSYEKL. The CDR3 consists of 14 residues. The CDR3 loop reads CASSQDRGNEKLFF. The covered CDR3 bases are TGCGCCAGCAGCCAAGATCGGGGGAATGAAAAA.